This TCR beta chain was obtained from a study of cytomegalovirus exposure and HLA in healthy donors (dated by TCRdb to 2015 to 2018). Context from the whole study: In an earlier analysis of under 600 of the donors, 276 Gb of sequence data and approximately 120 million unique TCR beta sequences from 150 million to 200 million T cells were reported. Approximately 300 gigabases of sequencing data and about 92 million unique TCR sequences made up an early release that covered roughly 670 HLA-typed donors. Of the roughly 400 genotyped donors, around 81% fell in the genetic ancestry cluster associated with self-reported Caucasian donors. The study aimed to test whether signatures of past pathogen exposure could be identified by cataloging public T cell receptors. Using immunosequencing, the study profiled T cell repertoires from 550 to 750 subjects and related those repertoires to cytomegalovirus serostatus. In addition to the first cohort of several hundred subjects, a separate validation cohort of approximately 120 different subjects was used. To predict cytomegalovirus infection status, the study combined high-throughput TCR immunosequencing, statistical association of individual TCRs with disease status, and machine learning. A later analysis re-examined previously published TCR beta repertoires from about 670 donors and added high-resolution HLA genotyping to investigate patterns of TCR occurrence. In the later analysis, no new phenotypic data were used to find candidate immune exposures; instead, reliance was placed on TCR beta sequences and their occurrence across donors. In an earlier analysis of 500 to 650 of the donors, high-throughput TCR beta sequencing was used to judge whether each TCR beta V gene segment behaved as functional or pseudogenic. Donor age, sex, ethnicity and CMV serostatus were compiled alongside the repertoire data. A later genetic analysis took genome-wide SNP genotypes for 398 of the 666 donors and used that subset as a discovery cohort. All discovery cohort repertoires had been generated using a single sequencing platform. HLA typing covered class I and class II loci at four-digit resolution. The number of typed donors differed by locus: about 620-640 for A, B, C, DRB1 and DQB1; 522 for DQA1; around 580 for DPA1; and roughly 490 for DPB1. Roughly five DR-DQ haplotypes were handled as single units for association and clustering, since linkage in the cohort was strong. On average, about 240,000 unique TCR beta nucleotide sequences were sequenced per donor among 398 genotyped donors of the cohort, with roughly 20% of those sequences being non-productive.

Preparation of the library involved the immunoSEQ multiplex PCR assay. For the multiplex PCR, a mixture combining 60 forward primers for TCR Vbeta segments and 13 reverse primers for TCR Jbeta segments was used. Amplification of the CDR3 region of rearranged TCR beta genes was performed with a multiplex PCR assay on genomic DNA. Amplified TCR beta libraries were sequenced as 87-base-pair reads on the Illumina HiSeq System. The published analysis was carried out like this. Across the 600 to 700 repertoires, a later analysis counted roughly 84 million unique TCR beta chains, some 11 million of which were shared by at least two donors. Raw reads were error-corrected and collapsed into unique sequences with a nearest-neighbor algorithm that merged closely related sequences to remove PCR and sequencing errors. V, D and J gene segments were assigned by aligning CDR3 sequences to IMGT reference sequences. For a sequence to be retained, at least a six-nucleotide match to both a V gene segment and a J gene segment was required. Rearrangements were called productive when the CDR3 lacked stop codons and stayed in frame with V and J; all others were non-productive. CDR3 was defined according to IMGT convention as the region running from the second conserved V-encoded cysteine to the conserved J-encoded phenylalanine. Sequences without an unambiguous match to a single V gene segment were excluded from the earlier analysis of 450 to 650 of the donors. In an earlier analysis of approximately 550 of the donors, V segments were called functional above 56.7% productive rearrangements and were called segregating when the between-donor standard deviation exceeded 5%. A statistical classification framework was built to diagnose cytomegalovirus status from the catalog of TCR beta chain sequences. In a later analysis, V and J genes were assigned by comparing TCR nucleotide sequences against IMGT/GENE-DB human TR gene sequences. Using the TCRdist pipeline, a later analysis assigned CDR3 sequences along with most-parsimonious VDJ recombination scenarios. A later analysis defined each TCR beta chain by its CDR3 amino acid sequence plus V-gene family, and excluded reads lacking a unique V-gene family. A later analysis removed 500 to 600 highly shared, low-generation-probability nucleotide sequences to deal with suspected cross-contamination and a sequencing artifact. In a later analysis, a clonal expansion index for each public chain was calculated from normalized within-repertoire ranks of inferred template counts. Generation probabilities in a later analysis came from a VDJ recombination model fitted to out-of-frame rearrangements, and those results were checked against IGoR. In a later analysis, hypergeometric tests were used to score TCR-TCR, TCR-HLA and TCR-CMV co-occurrence, with a repertoire-size bias correction applied to TCR pairs. In a later analysis, false discovery rates were estimated by permuting HLA or CMV assignments 20 times. In a later analysis, co-occurring TCRs were grouped using DBSCAN, with TCRdist sequence similarity added in when clustering inside HLA-allele-positive subsets. Co-occurrence clustering excluded repertoires with fewer than 30,000 or more than 120,000 public chains, plus five with anomalous nucleotide sharing. The source is immuneACCESS, and TCRdb retained only in-frame sequences with V and J called. Part of the clones is not carried over; for the studies checked, unresolved V genes explain less than half of this, and the remainder is unexplained. Clone size and V and J calls were adopted from that table, with D and trimming inferred from the DNA. The sample has tens of thousands of clones on record, approximately 74% of them singletons. The ten largest clones capture about 6.2% of the sample.

A note on this clone: This receptor's antigen is unknown. No clone much larger than this one lies a single base away; base qualities are absent.

In total, over 600 healthy bone marrow donors made up the cohort. Cohort members were all nominally healthy when sampled, although unrecorded immune exposures were likely present. The donor was CMV seropositive and was included in the group of approximately 300 seropositive cohort members. Each donor provided a peripheral blood sample, and peripheral blood mononuclear cells were used for TCR beta sequencing. Genomic DNA was extracted from the blood cell samples with the Qiagen DNeasy Blood Extraction Kit. Overall results and qualifications from the work: Assigning TCR associations to individual alleles was difficult when HLA alleles, especially DR and DQ, strongly co-occurred. In a later analysis, most CMV-associated TCR beta chains were found to appear HLA-restricted, with HLA associations seemingly driven largely by CMV exposure. The cohort was sequenced for TCR beta chains only, and without alpha or paired-chain data the features that could be detected were limited. The classifier was reported to diagnose cytomegalovirus status with high specificity and sensitivity in both the original and validation cohorts. The earlier analysis of about 600 of the donors excluded over 15 rarely observed V segments, including chromosome 9 orphons, because counts were too low. A further reported finding was that TCR beta sequences accurately predicted the HLA-A and HLA-B alleles for most subjects in the first cohort. A later genetic analysis associated a missense DCLRE1C variant with V-gene and J-gene trimming of TCR beta chains, and an independent cohort replicated the association. According to a later analysis, TCR association rates differed among HLA loci, with DRB1 alleles showing the most associated TCRs and HLA-C alleles showing the fewest. According to a later genetic analysis, donors in an Asian-associated ancestry cluster had fewer N-insertions in productive TCRs than the approximately 700-donor mean. Specific HLA alleles were associated with roughly 16,000 TCR beta sequences at a false discovery rate of 0.05 in a later analysis. Some IMGT-functional V segments, including TRBV6-2 and TRBV6-3, could not be distinguished by the 87-base-pair reads and were therefore excluded. Because HLA typing was missing for some donors at each locus, association tests included only the typed subset. In a later analysis, HLA-associated TCR beta chains were found to be more clonally expanded and to have lower generation probabilities than equally common non-associated chains. Sequencing depth was assumed to be roughly uniform across donors in the presence/absence analyses, though that assumption may not hold. Immune exposure information for the cohort was limited to CMV serostatus. A cluster of highly shared sequence variants was judged likely to be a technical artifact of the sequencing pipeline. In vitro tests confirmed that a few of the cytomegalovirus-associated TCR beta chains recognize cytomegalovirus antigens. Several of the top co-occurrence clusters appeared to be linked to parvovirus B19, influenza, CMV and Epstein-Barr virus, according to a later analysis. Broadly in line with IMGT annotations, most TCR beta V segments showed up in productive rearrangements about 90% or about 30% of the time in an earlier analysis of around 550 of the donors. While some public TCRs were present in many individuals, most TCR sequences turned up only very rarely across donors. It was suggested by the authors that the approach could potentially be generalized to other disease states and immunological phenotypes. Correlated functional status among segregating V segments might reflect linkage disequilibrium, but an unknown experimental factor could not be ruled out. The study listed 150 to 200 TCR beta chains as associated with cytomegalovirus.

The germline V end is reduced by 0 bases and the J end by 2 bases; junction bases left unmatched: 14. Taken from the germline V gene, the CDR1 and CDR2 loops are SGHRS and YFSETQ. The CDR3 runs 20 residues from the cysteine to the phenylalanine. Here the CDR3 DNA is all that survives: 60 bases in frame from base 1. Specimen: PBMCs. The rearrangement combines TRBV5-1 with TRBJ2-3; TRBD2 fits 11 bases in the junction. The sequence was collected from a woman aged 50 to 60 in good health and CMV-seropositive. The sequenced DNA is TGCGCCAGCAGCTTGGATGATAGCGGGAGGGCCCGCTTTCACACAGATACGCAGTATTTT. This encodes CASSLDDSGRARFHTDTQYF.